This TCR beta chain was profiled in a study of cytomegalovirus exposure and HLA in healthy donors. Across the study: Of around 400 genotyped donors, more than 75% grouped in the Caucasian-associated ancestry cluster. Regarding the study as a whole: Among TCR sequences, most were rare, though some public TCRs appeared in many donors. CMV antigen specificity was confirmed in vitro for a few CMV-associated chains.

As for this clone: Its target is not known.

Germline CDR1 LGHNA, CDR2 YNFKEQ. The CDR3 is 15 amino acids. A multiplex PCR was run with 60 Vbeta primers and 13 Jbeta primers. The assay was immunoSEQ multiplex PCR, and TCRdb's table has in-frame clones only and misses some. The data show around 150,000 clones, with about 66% seen just once and about 1.5% held by the top ten. The clonotype comes from a human donor in good health. The V gene is TRBV4-2, the J gene TRBJ2-5, with D possibly matching TRBD2 (6 bases). The J call may be mistaken, given a closer DNA end match to TRBJ2-7. The sample consisted of PBMCs. In DNA, the CDR3 is TGTGCCAGCAGCCAAGATATAACTAGCCCCTACGAGCAGTACTTC. It is translated as CASSQDITSPYEQYF.